This T cell receptor beta chain comes out of a study of response to subunit inactivated influenza vaccine. TCRdb ran MiXCR on the RT-PCR reads and lists one entry per CDR3 protein. The data contain under 550,000 distinct CDR3 sequences, about 8% of them singletons. The study, taken as a whole, reports: The authors offered the suggestion that each seasonal influenza vaccination recruits few new T cells.

The CDR3 length is 15 residues. V was trimmed by 5 bases and J by 6 bases, leaving 16 bases between them. Germline CDR1 is SEHNR and CDR2 is FQNEAQ (reference sequence). This clonotype was seen a handful of times. Its antigen is currently unknown. The sample consisted of PBMCs from blood, taken less than 30 months after vaccination. The sequence was obtained from a man in his fifties or sixties who received an inactivated influenza vaccine. The V gene is TRBV7-9, the J gene TRBJ1-4, with D possibly being TRBD1 (5 bases). The CDR3 loop is CASSDPGTRDEKLFF. Written as DNA, the CDR3 is TGTGCCAGCAGCGACCCCGGGACGCGAGATGAAAAACTGTTTTTT.